The T cell receptor (beta chain) under discussion was sequenced for a study of blood T cell repertoires in COVID-19. Study details: The United States, Italy and Spain were the sources of the acute and convalescent COVID-19 samples. Sources were T cells, B-cell-depleted T cells, or PBMCs; the material itself was cDNA or gDNA.

Trimming removed 8 bases from V and 3 bases from J, with 22 bases in between. The CDR3 contains 16 residues. Germline loops: CDR1 LGHDT, CDR2 YNNKEL (reference sequence). How the authors handled the data: Estimation of nucleated cell counts was performed using reference gene primer amplification. Sequencing was performed with immunoSEQ multiplex PCR; in TCRdb, only in-frame clones are kept and a portion is missing. The V and J calls and clone size are taken from that table; D and trimming were inferred from the DNA. The sample includes about 140,000 clones, 60% to 80% of them seen just once. The TCR comes from a woman aged 45-65 years with active or convalescent COVID-19. Sequenced: peripheral blood. The rearrangement joins TRBV3-1 (or the pseudogene TRBV3-2) to TRBJ1-2, with a weak D call TRBD1 (6 bases). The DNA for the CDR3 is TGTGCCAGCCGGGTACCCCGAGGGGCAGGGGACTATGGCTACACCTTC. Amino acid sequence: CASRVPRGAGDYGYTF.